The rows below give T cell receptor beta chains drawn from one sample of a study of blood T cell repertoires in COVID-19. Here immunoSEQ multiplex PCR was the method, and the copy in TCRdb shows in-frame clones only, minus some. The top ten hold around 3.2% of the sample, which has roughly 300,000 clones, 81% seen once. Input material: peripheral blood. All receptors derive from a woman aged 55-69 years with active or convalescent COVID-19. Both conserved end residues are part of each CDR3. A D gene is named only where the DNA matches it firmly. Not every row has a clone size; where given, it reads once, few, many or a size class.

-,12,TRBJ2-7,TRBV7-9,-,TGTGCCAGCAGCCCAGGAGCGGCGTGGCAGTACTTC,CASSPGAAWQYF
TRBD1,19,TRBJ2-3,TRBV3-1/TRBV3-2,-,TGTGCCAGCAGCCAATCGCTTGGACAGGGAATACCACACACAGATACGCAGTATTTT,CASSQSLGQGIPHTDTQYF
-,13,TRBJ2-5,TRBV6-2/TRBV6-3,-,TGTGCCAGCAGTTACTCGGGCCCTCGGACCCAGTACTTC,CASSYSGPRTQYF
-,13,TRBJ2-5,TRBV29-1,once,TGCAGCGTTGAGCCACGTCTAGGAGAGACCCAGTACTTC,CSVEPRLGETQYF
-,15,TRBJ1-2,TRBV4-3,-,TGCGCCAGCAGCCAAGATTCCGGGGGGTTTAGTGATTACACCTTC,CASSQDSGGFSDYTF
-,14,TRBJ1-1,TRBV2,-,TGTGCCAGCAGTGAGGCAGGGATCTTGACTGAAGCTTTCTTT,CASSEAGILTEAFF
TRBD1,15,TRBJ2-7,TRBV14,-,TGTGCCAGCAGCCCCGGGACAGGGTCCTCCTACGAGCAGTACTTC,CASSPGTGSSYEQYF
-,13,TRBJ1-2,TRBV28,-,TGTGCCAGCAGTGTAGACGGGAACTATGGCTACACCTTC,CASSVDGNYGYTF
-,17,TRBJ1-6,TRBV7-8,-,TGTGCCAGCAGCTTAGTTTGGGGGGGAGCCATTTTCTCACCCCTCCACTTT,CASSLVWGGAIFSPLHF
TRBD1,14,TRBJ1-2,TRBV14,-,TGTGCCAGCAGCCAAGACAGGGGGTCCGGAGGCTACACCTTC,CASSQDRGSGGYTF
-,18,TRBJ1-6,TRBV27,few,TGTGCCAGCAGTCCCCTCTGGAACAGTGCCGAATATAATTCACCCCTCCACTTT,CASSPLWNSAEYNSPLHF